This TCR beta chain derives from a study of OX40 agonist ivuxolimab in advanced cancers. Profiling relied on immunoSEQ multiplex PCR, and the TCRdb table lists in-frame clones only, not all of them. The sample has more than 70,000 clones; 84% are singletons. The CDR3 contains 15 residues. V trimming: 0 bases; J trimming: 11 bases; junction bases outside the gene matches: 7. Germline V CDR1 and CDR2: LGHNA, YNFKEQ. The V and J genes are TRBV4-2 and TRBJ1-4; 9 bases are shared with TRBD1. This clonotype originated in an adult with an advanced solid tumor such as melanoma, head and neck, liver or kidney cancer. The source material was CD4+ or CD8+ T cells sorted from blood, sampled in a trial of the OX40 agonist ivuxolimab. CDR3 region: CASSQDGQGLSKLFF. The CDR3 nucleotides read TGTGCCAGCAGCCAAGATGGACAGGGGCTGTCCAAACTGTTTTTT.